This entry concerns a single T cell receptor (beta chain). Antigen unknown. Evenly divided among several immunoSEQ plates was the genomic DNA of each subset. This table comes from immunoSEQ multiplex PCR, and its TCRdb copy is limited to in-frame clones, with some not included. The top ten clones hold less than 2% of a sample with around 1,900,000 clones, 90% to 95% of them seen once. The sample belongs to a study of shared clonotypes between healthy human individuals. Across the whole study: Donor ages ranged 18 to 49 years: a couple of women, a few men.

CDR1 and CDR2 from the germline V gene are MNHEY and SMNVEV (reference sequence). V gave up 7 bases and J gave up 2 bases; unmatched junction bases: 16. This CDR3 spans 17 amino acids. General study findings and limits: Richness estimates generally favored naive over memory subsets.

CD45RO-negative, CCR7-selected cells formed the naive CD8 fraction, which excluded terminally differentiated effector memory CD45RA+ cells. HIV-negative, healthy adults without recent acute infections or vaccinations were the donors. The sample taken for sequencing was naive CD8+ T cells from PBMCs. This rearrangement joins TRBV27 to TRBJ2-7; 8 bases map to TRBD1. The sequence was obtained from a man between 18 and 29 years old in good health. Some clones in this sample may be carry-over from other donors' samples. As DNA, the CDR3 is TGTGCCAGCACCCCCAGGGGGCAAGGCGGGATCACCTACGAGCAGTACTTC. Translating gives CASTPRGQGGITYEQYF.